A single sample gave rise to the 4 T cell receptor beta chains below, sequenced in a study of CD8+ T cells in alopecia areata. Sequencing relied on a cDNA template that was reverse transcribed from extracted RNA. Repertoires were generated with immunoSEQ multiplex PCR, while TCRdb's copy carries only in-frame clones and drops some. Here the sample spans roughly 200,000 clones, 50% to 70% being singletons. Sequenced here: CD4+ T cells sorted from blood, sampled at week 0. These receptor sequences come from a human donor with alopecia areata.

The CDR3 region is CAWSEATGRGEKLFF. The CDR3 DNA is TGTGCCTGGAGTGAAGCGACAGGGCGGGGTGAAAAACTGTTTTTT. The chain uses TRBV30 and TRBJ1-4; 7 nucleotides match TRBD1. CDR1 is GTSNPN, CDR2 SVGIG, per germline (reference sequence). CDR3 size: 15 residues. Losses at the gene ends were 1 base for V and 7 bases for J; bases not matched to a gene: 9.

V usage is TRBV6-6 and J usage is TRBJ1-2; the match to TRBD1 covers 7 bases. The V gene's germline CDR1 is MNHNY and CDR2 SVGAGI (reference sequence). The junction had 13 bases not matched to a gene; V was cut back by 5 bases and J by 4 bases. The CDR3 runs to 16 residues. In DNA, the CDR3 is TGTGCCAGCAGTCCCCTCCCCCGCACAGGGGTCTATGGCTACACCTTC. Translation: CASSPLPRTGVYGYTF.

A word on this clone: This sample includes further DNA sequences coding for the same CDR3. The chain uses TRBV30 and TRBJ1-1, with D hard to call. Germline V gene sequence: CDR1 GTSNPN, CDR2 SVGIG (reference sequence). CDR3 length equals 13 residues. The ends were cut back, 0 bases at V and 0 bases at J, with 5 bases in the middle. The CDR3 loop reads CAWSVRLNTEAFF. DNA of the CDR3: TGTGCCTGGAGTGTACGGCTGAACACTGAAGCTTTCTTT.

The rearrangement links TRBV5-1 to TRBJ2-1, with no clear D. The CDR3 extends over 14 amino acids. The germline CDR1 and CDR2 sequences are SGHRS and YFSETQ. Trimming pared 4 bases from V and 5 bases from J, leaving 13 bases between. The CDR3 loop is CASSPLRQNNEQFF. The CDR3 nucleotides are TGCGCCAGCAGCCCCCTGCGGCAGAACAATGAGCAGTTCTTC.